This TCR beta chain is from a study of T cells in Graves' hyperthyroidism and ophthalmopathy. Across the whole study: Peripheral blood was collected at initial diagnosis, before any treatment. Points from the study as a whole: Classification by a 13 V-J model distinguished ophthalmopathy from stable hyperthyroidism. Blood also carried most thyroid clonotypes expanded above 0.001.

RNA transcripts yielded amplified TCR beta CDR3 regions. Initially, a first-round RT-PCR of the TCR CDR3 employed the HTBI primer set. MiXCR was run by TCRdb on the multiplex PCR reads, yielding one entry per CDR3 protein. The sample holds nearly 250,000 distinct CDR3 sequences; around 17% are singletons and the top ten take under 35%. This clonotype was picked up many times. Its antigen is as yet unknown. The CDR3 runs 13 residues. CDR1 SQVTM and CDR2 ANQGSEA come from the germline V gene. Trimming pared 0 bases from V and 3 bases from J, leaving 9 bases between. PBMCs were obtained from 9.5 to 10 ml fresh peripheral blood.

Sequencing was performed on blood. The source of this sequence is a woman under 30 with Graves' ophthalmopathy. The rearrangement uses TRBV29-1 and TRBJ2-7; D gene ambiguous. DNA of the CDR3: TGCAGCGTTGAAGATCCACCTCACTACGAGCAGTACTTC. Translation: CSVEDPPHYEQYF.